A single sample gave rise to the 18 T cell receptor beta chains below, sequenced in a study of cytomegalovirus exposure and HLA in healthy donors. It was with 60 Vbeta and 13 Jbeta primers that the PCR ran. TCRdb's table, derived via immunoSEQ multiplex PCR, lists solely in-frame clones and lacks some. The sample has tens of thousands of clones, and its top ten clones hold approximately 1.5%. Sequenced input: PBMCs. The receptors stem from a woman in her sixties in good health and CMV-seronegative.

The V and J genes are TRBV7-9 and TRBJ2-5; D may be TRBD2 (6 bases). Per the germline V gene, CDR1 is SEHNR and CDR2 is FQNEAQ (reference sequence). With 5 bases removed from V and 5 bases from J, the gap between germline ends came to 21 bases. The CDR3 totals 16 residues. This chain's CDR3 is CASSPQSGDLSETQYF. In DNA, the CDR3 is TGTGCCAGCAGCCCTCAGTCGGGAGACCTCTCGGAGACCCAGTACTTC.

This chain joins TRBV7-3 and TRBJ2-3; TRBD2 matches at 9 bases. CDR1 and CDR2 (germline): SGHTA, FQGTGA. V was pared by 3 bases and J by 4 bases, with 5 bases of the junction left unmatched. This CDR3 spans 15 amino acids. In DNA, the CDR3 is TGTGCCAGCAGCTTCAGCGGGGGGATGGCAGATACGCAGTATTTT. As protein: CASSFSGGMADTQYF. Together with reference TRBV7-3 and TRBJ2-3, the CDR3 gives the full variable domain: GAGVSQTPSNKVTEKGKYVELRCDPISGHTALYWYRQSLGQGPEFLIYFQGTGAADDSGLPNDRFFAVRPEGSVSTLKIQRTERGDSAVYLCASSFSGGMADTQYFGPGTRLTVL.

The genes are TRBV29-1 and TRBJ1-1; D is undetermined. V lost 5 bases, J lost 5 bases, and 15 bases lay in between. Germline CDR1 SQVTM, CDR2 ANQGSEA. The CDR3 sequence is 13 residues long. The CDR3: CSVIDTQWTEAFF. The CDR3 DNA is TGCAGCGTTATTGACACCCAGTGGACTGAAGCTTTCTTT.

The chain links TRBV6-1 to TRBJ2-7, with 8 bases fitting TRBD2. The CDR3 runs to 17 residues. Trimming at V came to 2 bases and at J to 1 base, leaving 10 bases not matched to a gene. Germline CDR1 and CDR2: MNHNS and SASEGT. Here the CDR3 DNA reads TGTGCCAGCAGTGAACCCGGTTCTAGCGGGTTATCCTACGAGCAGTACTTC. Translated: CASSEPGSSGLSYEQYF.

The chain is built from TRBV5-4 and TRBJ2-1, with unresolved D. The CDR3 runs 15 residues. The V end lost 4 bases, the J end lost 5 bases, and 16 bases lay between the germline ends. The germline V gene encodes CDR1 SGHNT and CDR2 YYREEE (reference sequence). The CDR3 loop is CASSPGRLRDNEQFF. The CDR3 bases are TGTGCCAGCAGCCCGGGTCGCCTCCGGGACAATGAGCAGTTCTTC.

V gene TRBV29-1 combines with J gene TRBJ1-2; a possible D gene is TRBD1 (6 bases). The CDR3 consists of 13 residues. Per germline, CDR1 SQVTM and CDR2 ANQGSEA. V lost 2 bases and J 8 bases, leaving 15 bases between the germline ends. Here the CDR3 DNA reads TGCAGCGTTGAAATTCAGGGGTTGGGGGGCTACACCTTC. Translation gives CSVEIQGLGGYTF.

The V call is TRBV7-9, the J call TRBJ2-5, with D perhaps matching TRBD1 (6 bases). V dropped 4 bases and J dropped 4 bases, with 13 bases sitting between them. There are 14 residues in the CDR3. The germline V gene encodes CDR1 SEHNR and CDR2 FQNEAQ (reference sequence). This chain's CDR3 is CASSYLQGPETQYF. The CDR3 region has the DNA TGTGCCAGCAGCTACCTACAGGGTCCAGAGACCCAGTACTTC.

The chain has TRBV7-9 and TRBJ1-2; 7 bases line up with TRBD1. The CDR3 contains 15 residues. V lost 2 bases and J lost 5; bases outside the gene matches: 8. From germline, CDR1 is SEHNR and CDR2 FQNEAQ (reference sequence). The DNA for the CDR3 is TGTGCCAGCAGCTTATCGCGAAGGGGGCTTTATGGCTACACCTTC. As protein: CASSLSRRGLYGYTF.

The chain couples TRBV28 to TRBJ2-6; D not resolved. This CDR3 spans 13 amino acids. V was clipped by 7 bases and J by 3 bases, with 7 bases between them. CDR1 is MDHEN and CDR2 is SYDVKM in the germline V gene. CDR3 DNA: TGTGCCAGCATGAACAGTGGGGCCAACGTCCTGACTTTC. Translated, it gives CASMNSGANVLTF.

The chain combines TRBV5-8 with TRBJ2-1, with 10 bases matching TRBD2. Germline CDR1 and CDR2: SGHTS and YDEGEE. This CDR3 has 16 residues. Trimming at V came to 4 bases and at J to 4 bases, leaving 8 bases not matched to a gene. The CDR3 DNA sequence: TGTGCCAGCAGCCTGGAGGGAGCGGGAGGGTACAATGAGCAGTTCTTC. It specifies CASSLEGAGGYNEQFF.

Turning to this clone: Lacking the conserved final phenylalanine or tryptophan, this CDR3 likely reflects a read error. The chain carries TRBV11-3 and TRBJ1-1; D may be TRBD1 (6 bases). The germline CDR1 and CDR2 sequences are SGHNT and YENEEA. Trimming removed 7 bases at V and 0 bases at J, with 21 bases between. The CDR3 is made up of 17 amino acids. CDR3 region: CASTFGTKDGLNTEAFS. DNA for the CDR3: TGTGCCAGCACCTTCGGGACAAAGGACGGTTTGAACACTGAAGCTTTCTCT.

The chain combines TRBV6-5 with TRBJ2-7, with 8 bases lining up with TRBD1. V was clipped by 3 bases and J by 2 bases; unmatched bases: 3. This CDR3 contains 14 residues. From germline, CDR1 is MNHEY and CDR2 SVGAGI. The CDR3 loop is CASSYGQGPYEQYF. In DNA form, the CDR3 reads TGTGCCAGCAGTTATGGACAGGGTCCCTACGAGCAGTACTTC.

V gene TRBV13 combines with J gene TRBJ2-7; D might be TRBD1 (6 bases). Trimming shortened V by 5 bases and J by 1 base, and 12 bases separated the two germline ends. The CDR3 length is 14 residues. CDR1 and CDR2 from the germline V gene are PRHDT and FYEKMQ (reference sequence). The CDR3 loop reads CASSKKGVSYEQYF. CDR3 bases: TGTGCCAGCAGCAAAAAGGGGGTTTCCTACGAGCAGTACTTC.

The J gene is TRBJ1-2, the V gene TRBV28; 7 bases are shared with TRBD1. The CDR3 has 15 amino acids. V gave up 8 bases and J gave up 1 base; unmatched junction bases: 10. Germline values: CDR1 MDHEN, CDR2 SYDVKM. CDR3 protein: CASAIGRGYNYGYTF. CDR3 coding DNA: TGTGCCAGCGCTATCGGCAGGGGGTATAACTATGGCTACACCTTC.

The rearrangement joins TRBV20-1 to TRBJ2-5, with D possibly TRBD1 on 5 matching bases. The CDR3 consists of 11 residues. The germline V gene encodes CDR1 DFQATT and CDR2 SNEGSKA (reference sequence). Trimming left V 5 bases short and J 5 bases short, with 9 bases between. CDR3 sequence (DNA): TGCAGTGCTGGGGCCCACGAGACCCAGTACTTC. It yields the protein CSAGAHETQYF.

The genes are TRBV5-1 and TRBJ2-6, with TRBD1 matching over 7 bases. This CDR3 contains 16 residues. Trimming at V came to 5 bases and at J to 3 bases, leaving 8 bases not matched to a gene. The germline V gene has CDR1 SGHRS and CDR2 YFSETQ. CDR3 bases: TGCGCCAGCAGGGAAGGGGGCGCCGGTGGGGCCAACGTCCTGACTTTC. Translated: CASREGGAGGANVLTF.

The rearrangement links TRBV6-6 to TRBJ2-1; D not resolved. This CDR3 contains 14 residues. The germline CDR1 and CDR2 sequences are MNHNY and SVGAGI (reference sequence). Trimming removed 2 bases from V and 0 bases from J, with 5 bases in between. This chain's CDR3 is CASSYRSSYNEQFF. CDR3 DNA sequence: TGTGCCAGCAGTTACCGGAGCTCCTACAATGAGCAGTTCTTC.

The chain joins TRBV28 to TRBJ1-1; a weak D match, TRBD1 (6 bases). Germline CDR1 and CDR2: MDHEN and SYDVKM. V gave up 7 bases and J gave up 3 bases, with 15 bases separating them. This CDR3 comprises 14 residues. DNA of the CDR3: TGTGCCAGCAAAGCGCAACAGGGCCACACTGAAGCTTTCTTT. It translates to CASKAQQGHTEAFF.